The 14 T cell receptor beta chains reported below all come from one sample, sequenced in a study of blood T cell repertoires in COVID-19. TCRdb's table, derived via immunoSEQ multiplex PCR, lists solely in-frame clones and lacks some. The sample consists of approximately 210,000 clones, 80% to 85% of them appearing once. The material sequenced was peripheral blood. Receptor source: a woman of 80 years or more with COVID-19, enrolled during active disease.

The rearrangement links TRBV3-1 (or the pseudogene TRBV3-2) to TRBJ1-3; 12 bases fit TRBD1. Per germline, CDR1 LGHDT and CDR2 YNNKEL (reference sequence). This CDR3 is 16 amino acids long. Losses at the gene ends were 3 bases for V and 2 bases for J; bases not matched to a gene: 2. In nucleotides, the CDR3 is TGTGCCAGCAGCCACCGGGACAGGGGGCCTGGAAACACCATATATTTT. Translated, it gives CASSHRDRGPGNTIYF.

The CDR3: CAWSNRVDGYTF. Written as DNA, the CDR3 is TGTGCCTGGAGTAACAGGGTGGATGGCTACACCTTC. The gene calls are TRBV30 and TRBJ1-2; D might be TRBD1 (6 bases). CDR1 is GTSNPN and CDR2 is SVGIG in the germline V gene (reference sequence). Trimming cost V 2 bases and J 6 bases, with 10 bases left between them. The CDR3 is 12 amino acids.

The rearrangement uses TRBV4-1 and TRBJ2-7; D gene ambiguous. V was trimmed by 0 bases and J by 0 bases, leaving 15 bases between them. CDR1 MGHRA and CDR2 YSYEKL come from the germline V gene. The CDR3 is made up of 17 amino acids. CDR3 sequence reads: CASSQEVQKDRSYEQYF. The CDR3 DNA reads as TGCGCCAGCAGCCAAGAGGTACAGAAAGACCGCTCCTACGAGCAGTACTTC.

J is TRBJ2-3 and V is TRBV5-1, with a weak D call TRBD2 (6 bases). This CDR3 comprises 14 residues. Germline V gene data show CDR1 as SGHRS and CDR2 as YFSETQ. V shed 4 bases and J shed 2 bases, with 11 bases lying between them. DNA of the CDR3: TGCGCCAGCAGCGAGGACTACCACACAGATACGCAGTATTTT. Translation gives CASSEDYHTDTQYF.

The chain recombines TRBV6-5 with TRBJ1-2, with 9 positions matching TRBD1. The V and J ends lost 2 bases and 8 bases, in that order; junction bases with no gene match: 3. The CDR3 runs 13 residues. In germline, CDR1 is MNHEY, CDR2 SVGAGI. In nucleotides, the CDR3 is TGTGCCAGCAGTTACGAGGACAGGGGCGGCTACACCTTC. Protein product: CASSYEDRGGYTF.

The CDR3 loop reads CASSLSGSLQEKLFF. DNA for the CDR3: TGTGCCAGCAGCTTATCGGGGTCTCTTCAAGAAAAACTGTTTTTT. The chain links TRBV11-2 to TRBJ1-4; no clear D gene. Looked up from germline, CDR1 is SGHAT and CDR2 is FQNNGV. This CDR3 spans 15 amino acids. V lost 2 bases to trimming and J lost 8 bases, with 15 bases between them.

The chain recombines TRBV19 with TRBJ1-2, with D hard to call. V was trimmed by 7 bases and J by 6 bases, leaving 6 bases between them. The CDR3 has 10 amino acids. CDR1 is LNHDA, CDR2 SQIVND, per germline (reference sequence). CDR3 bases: TGTGCCAGTAATCGCGATGGCTACACCTTC. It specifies CASNRDGYTF.

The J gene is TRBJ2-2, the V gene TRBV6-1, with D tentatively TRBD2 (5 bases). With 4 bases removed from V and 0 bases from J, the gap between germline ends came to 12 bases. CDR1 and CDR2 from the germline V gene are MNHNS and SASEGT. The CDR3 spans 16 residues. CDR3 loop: CASSVEVGANTGELFF. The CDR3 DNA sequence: TGTGCCAGCAGTGTCGAGGTCGGGGCGAACACCGGGGAGCTGTTTTTT.

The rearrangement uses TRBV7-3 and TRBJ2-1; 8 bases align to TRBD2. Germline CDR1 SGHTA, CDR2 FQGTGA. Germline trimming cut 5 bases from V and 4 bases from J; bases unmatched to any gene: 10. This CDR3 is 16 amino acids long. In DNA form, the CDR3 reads TGTGCCAGCAGCCTTTCACCGGGACTAGGTTACAATGAGCAGTTCTTC. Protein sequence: CASSLSPGLGYNEQFF.

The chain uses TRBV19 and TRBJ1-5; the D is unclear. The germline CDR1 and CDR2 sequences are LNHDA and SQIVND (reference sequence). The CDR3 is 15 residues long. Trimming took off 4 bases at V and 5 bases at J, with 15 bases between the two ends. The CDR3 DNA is TGTGCCAGTAGTAGTCTGCGGATTCCGGATCAGCCCCAGCATTTT. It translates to CASSSLRIPDQPQHF.

The CDR3 DNA reads TGTGCCAGCAGCCAAGAGTACAGAGAAGCTTTCTTT. Translation gives CASSQEYREAFF. This rearrangement joins TRBV14 to TRBJ1-1; D unclear. The CDR3 is 12 amino acids. The ends were cut back, 0 bases at V and 8 bases at J, with 7 bases in the middle. Germline CDR1 reads SGHDN; CDR2 reads FVKESK.

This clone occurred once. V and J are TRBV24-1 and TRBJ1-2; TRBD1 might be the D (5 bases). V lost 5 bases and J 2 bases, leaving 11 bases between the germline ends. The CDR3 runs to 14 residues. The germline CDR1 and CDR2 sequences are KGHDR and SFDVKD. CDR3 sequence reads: CATSADTANYGYTF. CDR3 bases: TGTGCCACCAGTGCGGACACAGCCAACTATGGCTACACCTTC.

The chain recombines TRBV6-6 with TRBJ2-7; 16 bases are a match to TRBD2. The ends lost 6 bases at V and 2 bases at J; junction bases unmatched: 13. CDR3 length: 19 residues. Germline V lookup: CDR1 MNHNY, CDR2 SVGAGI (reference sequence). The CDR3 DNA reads TGTGCCAGCAGCCAACCGGGACTAGCGGGGGGGCCTAGAACCTACGAGCAGTACGTC. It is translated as CASSQPGLAGGPRTYEQYV.

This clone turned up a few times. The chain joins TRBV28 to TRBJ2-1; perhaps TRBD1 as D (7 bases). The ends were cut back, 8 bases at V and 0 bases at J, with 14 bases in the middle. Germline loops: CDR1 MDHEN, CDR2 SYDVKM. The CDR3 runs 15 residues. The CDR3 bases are TGTGCCAGCTATAGGGGGGACAGCTCCTACAATGAGCAGTTCTTC. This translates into CASYRGDSSYNEQFF.